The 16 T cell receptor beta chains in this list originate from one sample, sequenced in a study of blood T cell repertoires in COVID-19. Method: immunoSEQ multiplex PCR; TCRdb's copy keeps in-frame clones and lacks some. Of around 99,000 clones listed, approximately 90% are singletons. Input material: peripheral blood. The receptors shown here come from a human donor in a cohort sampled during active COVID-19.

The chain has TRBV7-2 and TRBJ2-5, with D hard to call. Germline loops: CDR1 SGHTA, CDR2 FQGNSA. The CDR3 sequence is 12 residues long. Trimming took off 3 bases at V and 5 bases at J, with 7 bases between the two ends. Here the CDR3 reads CASSFLSETQYF. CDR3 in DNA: TGTGCCAGCAGCTTTCTCTCTGAGACCCAGTACTTC. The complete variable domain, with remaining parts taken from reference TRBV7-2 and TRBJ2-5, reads GAGVSQSPSNKVTEKGKDVELRCDPISGHTALYWYRQSLGQGLEFLIYFQGNSAPDKSGLPSDRFSAERTGGSVSTLTIQRTQQEDSAVYLCASSFLSETQYFGPGTRLLVL.

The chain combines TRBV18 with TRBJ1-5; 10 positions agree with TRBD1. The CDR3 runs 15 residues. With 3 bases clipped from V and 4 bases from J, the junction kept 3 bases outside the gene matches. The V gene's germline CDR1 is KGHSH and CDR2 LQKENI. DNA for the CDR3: TGTGCCAGCTCACCTCGACAGGGGGCAAATCAGCCCCAGCATTTT. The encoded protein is CASSPRQGANQPQHF.

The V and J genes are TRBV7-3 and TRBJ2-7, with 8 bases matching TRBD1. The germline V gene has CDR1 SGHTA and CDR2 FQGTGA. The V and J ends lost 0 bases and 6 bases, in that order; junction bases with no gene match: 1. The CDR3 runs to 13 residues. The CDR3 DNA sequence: TGTGCCAGCAGCTTAACAACAGGGGGCGAGCAGTACTTC. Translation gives CASSLTTGGEQYF.

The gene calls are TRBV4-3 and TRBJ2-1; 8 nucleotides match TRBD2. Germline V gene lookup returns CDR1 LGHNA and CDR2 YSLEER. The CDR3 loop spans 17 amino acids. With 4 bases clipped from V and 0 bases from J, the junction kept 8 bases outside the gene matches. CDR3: CASSPVAGTSSYNEQFF. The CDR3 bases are TGCGCCAGCAGCCCAGTAGCGGGAACTAGCTCCTACAATGAGCAGTTCTTC.

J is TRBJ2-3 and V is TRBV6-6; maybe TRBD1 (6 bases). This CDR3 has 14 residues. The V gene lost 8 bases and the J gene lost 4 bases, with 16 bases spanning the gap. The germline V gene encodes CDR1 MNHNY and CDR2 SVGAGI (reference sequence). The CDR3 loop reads CASGTGFGSDTQYF. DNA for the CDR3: TGTGCCAGCGGTACAGGGTTCGGATCAGATACGCAGTATTTT.

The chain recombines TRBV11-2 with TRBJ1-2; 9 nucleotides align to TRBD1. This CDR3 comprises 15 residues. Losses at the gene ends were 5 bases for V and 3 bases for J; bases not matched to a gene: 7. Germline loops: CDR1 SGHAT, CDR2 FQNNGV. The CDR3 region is CASSLTRQGDYGYTF. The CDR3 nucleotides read TGTGCCAGCAGCCTCACCCGACAGGGGGACTATGGCTACACCTTC. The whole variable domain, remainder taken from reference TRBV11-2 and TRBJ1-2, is EAGVAQSPRYKIIEKRQSVAFWCNPISGHATLYWYQQILGQGPKLLIQFQNNGVVDDSQLPKDRFSAERLKGVDSTLKIQPAKLEDSAVYLCASSLTRQGDYGYTFGSGTRLTVV.

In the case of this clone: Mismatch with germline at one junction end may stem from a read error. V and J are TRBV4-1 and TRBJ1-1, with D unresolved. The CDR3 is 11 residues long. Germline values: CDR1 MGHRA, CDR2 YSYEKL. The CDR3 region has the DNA TGCGCCAGCAGCCAATTCGGGCCGACTATGTTT. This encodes CASSQFGPTMF.

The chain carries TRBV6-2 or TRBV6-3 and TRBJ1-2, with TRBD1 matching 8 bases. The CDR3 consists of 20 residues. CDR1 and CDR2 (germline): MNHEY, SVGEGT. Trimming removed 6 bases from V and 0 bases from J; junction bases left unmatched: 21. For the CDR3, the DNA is TGTGCCAGCAGCCGCACCGCCCCAGGACAGGGAACTTCAGCTAACTATGGCTACACCTTC. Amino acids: CASSRTAPGQGTSANYGYTF.

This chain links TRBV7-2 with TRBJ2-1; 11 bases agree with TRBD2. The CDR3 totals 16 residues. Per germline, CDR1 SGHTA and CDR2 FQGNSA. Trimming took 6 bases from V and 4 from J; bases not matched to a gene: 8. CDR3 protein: CASSQGRLAGYNEQFF. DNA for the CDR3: TGTGCCAGCAGTCAGGGGCGACTAGCGGGATACAATGAGCAGTTCTTC.

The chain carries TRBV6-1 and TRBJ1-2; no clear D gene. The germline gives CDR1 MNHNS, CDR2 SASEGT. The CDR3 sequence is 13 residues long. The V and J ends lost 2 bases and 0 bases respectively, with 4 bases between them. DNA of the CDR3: TGTGCCAGCAGTGAAACAGCTAACTATGGCTACACCTTC. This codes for CASSETANYGYTF.

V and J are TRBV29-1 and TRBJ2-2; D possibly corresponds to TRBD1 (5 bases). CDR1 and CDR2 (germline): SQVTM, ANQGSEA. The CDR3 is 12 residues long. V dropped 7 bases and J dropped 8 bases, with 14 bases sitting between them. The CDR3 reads CSAGAPSGELFF. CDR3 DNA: TGCAGCGCTGGGGCACCCTCTGGGGAGCTGTTTTTT.

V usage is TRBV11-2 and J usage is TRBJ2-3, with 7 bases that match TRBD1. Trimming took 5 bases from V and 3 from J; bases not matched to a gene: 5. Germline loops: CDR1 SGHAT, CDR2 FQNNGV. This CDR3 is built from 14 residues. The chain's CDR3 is CASSPQTGTDTQYF. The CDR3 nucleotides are TGTGCCAGCAGCCCTCAGACAGGGACAGATACGCAGTATTTT.

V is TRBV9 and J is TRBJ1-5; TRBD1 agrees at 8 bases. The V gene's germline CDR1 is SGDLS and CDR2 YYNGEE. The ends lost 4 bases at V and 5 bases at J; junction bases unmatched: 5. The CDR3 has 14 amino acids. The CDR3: CASSLTGEHQPQHF. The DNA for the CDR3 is TGTGCCAGCAGCCTGACAGGGGAGCATCAGCCCCAGCATTTT.

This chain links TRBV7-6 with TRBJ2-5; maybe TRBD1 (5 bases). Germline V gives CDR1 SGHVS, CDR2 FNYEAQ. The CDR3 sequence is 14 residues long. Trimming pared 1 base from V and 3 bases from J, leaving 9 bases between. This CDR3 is CASSLGPGKETQYF. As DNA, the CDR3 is TGTGCCAGCAGCTTAGGGCCAGGGAAAGAGACCCAGTACTTC.

For the CDR3, the DNA is TGTGCCAGCAGCTTGGACGGGAGGGCCGCCGGGGAGCTGTTTTTT. Residues: CASSLDGRAAGELFF. The V call is TRBV7-3, the J call TRBJ2-2; 8 bases fit TRBD2. Germline V gene lookup returns CDR1 SGHTA and CDR2 FQGTGA. V trimming: 3 bases; J trimming: 6 bases; junction bases outside the gene matches: 6. This CDR3 is built from 15 residues.

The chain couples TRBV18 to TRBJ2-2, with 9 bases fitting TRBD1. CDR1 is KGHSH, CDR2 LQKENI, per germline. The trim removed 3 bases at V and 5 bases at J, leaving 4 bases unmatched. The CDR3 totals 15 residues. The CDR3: CASSPTGTGTGELFF. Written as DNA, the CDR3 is TGTGCCAGCTCACCGACCGGGACAGGGACCGGGGAGCTGTTTTTT.